This T cell receptor beta chain was identified during a study of blood T cells in healthy people across ages. A J-beta primer mix and a sample-barcoded 5' primer were used in a second PCR of roughly 7 to 12 cycles. TCRdb recomputed calls from the 5' RACE reads with MiXCR, one row per CDR3 protein. The sample shows roughly 2 million distinct CDR3 sequences, 49% of them seen only once. Points from the study as a whole: The study could not conclusively compare naive and antigen-experienced cells, given its unsorted PBMCs. The long-lived group displayed more naive CD4+ cells, plus higher diversity, than the aged donors did.

CDR1 LGHDT and CDR2 YNNKEL come from the germline V gene (reference sequence). The length of the CDR3 is 14 residues. Between the trimmed V and J ends, which lost 1 base and 9 bases, there was a span of 10 bases. A word on this clonotype: Its antigen remains unknown.

Sequencing was done on a sample of blood. The source is a woman aged 40 to 55 in good health. This chain connects TRBV3-1 to TRBJ1-6; D remains ambiguous. In DNA, the CDR3 is TGTGCCAGCAGCCAAGTAGGCAGGCGTTCACCCCTCCACTTT. Translated: CASSQVGRRSPLHF.